This TCR beta chain stems from a study of neurological immune-mediated disorders. Synthesis of cDNA was accomplished via 5'RACE employing 10-nucleotide random UMIs. Every sequencing run drew on 15-18 subjects and yielded over 190 million TCR-beta sequences. MiXCR, applied by TCRdb to the 5' RACE reads, yields one record per CDR3 protein. Counted here are more than 40,000 distinct CDR3 sequences, roughly 13% occurring once; the ten biggest clones make up around 9%. This clonotype is medium-sized in the sample. As yet, its antigen is unknown. The germline CDR1 and CDR2 sequences are SQVTM and ANQGSEA. Trimming shortened V by 0 bases and J by 6 bases, and 11 bases separated the two germline ends. The CDR3 consists of 13 residues. Time point of the sample: longitudinal time-point 3. The unsorted libraries were produced from 2 million PBMCs held at -80 C. Study-level findings and limits: The highest TCR clonal expansion occurred in HTLV-1-associated myelopathy; multiple sclerosis fell below healthy controls.

The rearrangement uses TRBV29-1 and TRBJ1-1; D remains unclear. The sequence derives from a male donor with HTLV-1-associated myelopathy (HAM/TSP). The sample comprised PBMCs. For the CDR3, the DNA is TGCAGCGTTGAAGATCGGTGGGGATCTGAAGCTTTCTTT. This translates into CSVEDRWGSEAFF.